The present T cell receptor (beta chain) was sequenced within a study of shared clonotypes between healthy human individuals. Study-level points and caveats: Donors were few, which limited the genetic and exposure-history diversity represented.

Germline CDR1 is MNHEY and CDR2 is SMNVEV (reference sequence). Between the trimmed V and J ends, which lost 5 bases and 4 bases, there was a span of 12 bases. This CDR3 is built from 13 residues. Sequencing used immunoSEQ multiplex PCR; TCRdb keeps in-frame clones, though not all of them. The sample lists approximately 470,000 clones, around 73% occurring once. Those who donated were healthy HIV-negative adults, with no recent acute infections or vaccinations reported. Comment on this clone: Antigen unknown.

The chain recombines TRBV27 with TRBJ2-7; D is perhaps TRBD1 (6 bases). The source is a woman aged 40 to 55 in good health. Some clones in this sample may be carry-over from other donors' samples. Material for sequencing was PBMCs. CDR3 coding DNA: TGTGCCAGCAGTCCCCGAAGGGGGTACGAGCAGTACTTC. Protein sequence: CASSPRRGYEQYF.